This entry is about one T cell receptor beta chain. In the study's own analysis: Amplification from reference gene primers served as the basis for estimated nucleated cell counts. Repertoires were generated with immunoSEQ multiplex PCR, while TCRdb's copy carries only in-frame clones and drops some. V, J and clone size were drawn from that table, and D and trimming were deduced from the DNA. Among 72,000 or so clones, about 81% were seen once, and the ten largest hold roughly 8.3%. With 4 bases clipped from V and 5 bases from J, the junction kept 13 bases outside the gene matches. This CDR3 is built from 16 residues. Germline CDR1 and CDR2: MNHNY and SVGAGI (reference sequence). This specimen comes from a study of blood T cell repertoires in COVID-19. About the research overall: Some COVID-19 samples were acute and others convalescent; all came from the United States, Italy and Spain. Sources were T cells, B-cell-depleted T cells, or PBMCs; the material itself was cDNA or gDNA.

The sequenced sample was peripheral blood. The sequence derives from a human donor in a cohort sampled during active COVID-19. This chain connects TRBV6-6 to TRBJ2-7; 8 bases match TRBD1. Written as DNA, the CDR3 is TGTGCCAGCAGTTTCCCCGTGGCGGACAGGGTCCACGAGCAGTACTTC. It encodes CASSFPVADRVHEQYF.